This paragraph reports one TCR beta chain. A read error is possible here, since a much larger clone lies one base away. The data stem from a study of regulatory T cells in long-lasting Graves disease. Construction of TCR beta libraries relied on iRepertoire HTBI primers and on Arm-PCR targeting CDR3 regions. MiXCR, run by TCRdb on the multiplex PCR reads, gives a single entry per CDR3 protein. The table includes fewer than 600,000 distinct CDR3 sequences, 22% detected once. The germline V gene has CDR1 SQVTM and CDR2 ANQGSEA. There are 16 residues in the CDR3. With 0 bases removed from V and 7 bases from J, the gap between germline ends came to 21 bases. Time point indicated: persistent/refractory GD, antithyroid drugs over 5 years with positive TRAb. PBMC-extracted RNA yielded the TCR library.

The input for sequencing was peripheral blood mononuclear cells (PBMCs), taken when the disease was refractory, from a patient treated with antithyroid drugs. The chain is built from TRBV29-1 and TRBJ2-5, with a tentative D call TRBD2 (7 bases). The receptor comes from a female donor with Graves disease. The CDR3 sequence: CSVEDFEGGPEGTQYF. CDR3 sequence (DNA): TGCAGCGTTGAAGACTTTGAGGGGGGGCCGGAAGGGACCCAGTACTTC.